The 22 T cell receptor beta chains below all came from one sample that was sequenced in a study of blood T cell repertoires in COVID-19. Profiled with immunoSEQ multiplex PCR; TCRdb holds only in-frame clones, not every one. The data show around 370,000 clones, with around 87% seen just once and about 6% held by the top ten. The specimen was peripheral blood. The receptors were gathered from a woman between 50 and 59 years old with COVID-19, enrolled during active disease.

The chain couples TRBV29-1 to TRBJ1-1, with 7 bases matching TRBD1. Germline V CDR1 and CDR2: SQVTM, ANQGSEA. The CDR3 totals 14 residues. The junction had 12 bases not matched to a gene; V was cut back by 7 bases and J by 4 bases. This chain's CDR3 is CSAALGGEGTEAFF. The CDR3, as DNA: TGCAGCGCCGCGCTAGGGGGCGAAGGCACTGAAGCTTTCTTT.

The chain recombines TRBV2 with TRBJ1-4; possible D gene TRBD1, 5 bases. The V gene's germline CDR1 is SNHLY and CDR2 FYNNEI. The CDR3 is 16 amino acids. V was clipped by 6 bases and J by 0 bases, with 14 bases between them. The CDR3 nucleotides are TGTGCCAGCAGATTCAGGGAAGGGACAACTAATGAAAAACTGTTTTTT. This encodes CASRFREGTTNEKLFF.

The CDR3 reads CAGKQGLAGAYEQYF. CDR3 sequence (DNA): TGTGCCGGAAAACAGGGACTAGCGGGAGCCTACGAGCAGTACTTC. The chain uses TRBV6-5 and TRBJ2-7; 14 nucleotides match TRBD2. Per germline, CDR1 MNHEY and CDR2 SVGAGI. The CDR3 loop spans 15 amino acids. V dropped 11 bases and J dropped 2; count of bases not matched to a gene: 8.

The gene calls are TRBV6-5 and TRBJ1-2, with unresolved D. Deletions cut 6 bases from V and 8 bases from J, with 19 bases between. Germline lookup yields CDR1 MNHEY and CDR2 SVGAGI. This CDR3 spans 14 amino acids. The CDR3 DNA sequence: TGTGCCAGCAGGGATTCAGTTACGCGTAGCGGCTACACCTTC. The encoded protein is CASRDSVTRSGYTF.

Remarks on this clone: A junction end diverges from the germline sequence, so it may reflect a read error. The chain carries TRBV2 and TRBJ2-7, with TRBD2 matching 12 bases. The germline V gene encodes CDR1 SNHLY and CDR2 FYNNEI. This CDR3 comprises 15 residues. The CDR3 here is CASSTSRTSGAKANF. In nucleotides, the CDR3 is TGTGCCAGCTCCACCTCCCGGACTAGCGGGGCCAAGGCGAACTTC.

This chain links TRBV29-1 with TRBJ1-3, with TRBD1 matching 7 bases. With V trimmed by 6 bases and J by 0 bases, 14 bases remained unmatched. Germline values: CDR1 SQVTM, CDR2 ANQGSEA. There are 17 residues in the CDR3. CDR3 protein: CSVANPRDSFSGNTIYF. The CDR3 DNA is TGCAGCGTCGCCAACCCCCGGGACAGTTTCTCTGGAAACACCATATATTTT.

The V call is TRBV19, the J call TRBJ2-1; 9 nucleotides agree with TRBD1. The V gene end was trimmed by 5 bases and the J gene end by 3 bases; junction bases not matched to a gene: 5. The CDR3 has 15 amino acids. Germline lookup yields CDR1 LNHDA and CDR2 SQIVND (reference sequence). CDR3 bases: TGTGCCAGTAGTGTCCGGGACAGGGACTACAATGAGCAGTTCTTC. Translating it yields CASSVRDRDYNEQFF. The whole variable domain, filled in from reference TRBV19 and TRBJ2-1, reads DGGITQSPKYLFRKEGQNVTLSCEQNLNHDAMYWYRQDPGQGLRLIYYSQIVNDFQKGDIAEGYSVSREKKESFPLTVTSAQKNPTAFYLCASSVRDRDYNEQFFGPGTRLTVL.

The chain carries TRBV11-2 and TRBJ2-3; TRBD2 aligns across 7 bases. The trim removed 5 bases at V and 8 bases at J, leaving 22 bases unmatched. The V gene's germline CDR1 is SGHAT and CDR2 FQNNGV. The CDR3 is 18 amino acids. The CDR3 DNA sequence: TGTGCCAGCAGCCGGACATATCTAGCGGAAACATCACAAGCTACGCAGTATTTT. Translated, it gives CASSRTYLAETSQATQYF.

The count of this clone is one. This chain joins TRBV5-4 and TRBJ1-1, with 7 bases identical to TRBD1. Germline trimming cut 6 bases from V and 1 base from J; bases unmatched to any gene: 6. This CDR3 region has 14 residues. Germline V CDR1 and CDR2: SGHNT, YYREEE (reference sequence). The CDR3 reads CASTPQGKNTEAFF. CDR3 DNA sequence: TGTGCCAGCACCCCACAGGGGAAGAACACTGAAGCTTTCTTT.

The gene calls are TRBV2 and TRBJ2-7; D is unresolved. With 4 bases removed from V and 0 bases from J, the gap between germline ends came to 10 bases. Germline CDR1 and CDR2: SNHLY and FYNNEI. CDR3 length: 14 residues. The CDR3 coding sequence is TGTGCCAGCAGTGGAACTTTCCTCTCCTACGAGCAGTACTTC. Its translation: CASSGTFLSYEQYF.

The rearrangement links TRBV28 to TRBJ1-4; a possible D gene is TRBD1 (5 bases). Germline CDR1 and CDR2: MDHEN and SYDVKM. This CDR3 comprises 14 residues. V lost 5 bases, J lost 7 bases, and 14 bases lay in between. CDR3 region: CASSLRQRPEKLFF. The CDR3 DNA follows: TGTGCCAGCAGTCTCAGACAGCGACCTGAAAAACTGTTTTTT. Variable domain in full (rest from reference TRBV28 and TRBJ1-4): DVKVTQSSRYLVKRTGEKVFLECVQDMDHENMFWYRQDPGLGLRLIYFSYDVKMKEKGDIPEGYSVSREKKERFSLILESASTNQTSMYLCASSLRQRPEKLFFGSGTQLSVL.

In DNA, the CDR3 is TGTGCCACCTCACCGGGACAGGGCTTCAATGAGCAGTTCTTC. Residues: CATSPGQGFNEQFF. This sequence joins TRBV15 and TRBJ2-1, with 9 bases lining up with TRBD1. The CDR3 has 14 amino acids. CDR1 is LNHNV and CDR2 is YYDKDF in the germline V gene (reference sequence). V shed 8 bases, J shed 6 bases, and the junction held 8 bases outside the gene matches.

V is TRBV24-1 and J is TRBJ2-2; 8 bases are a match to TRBD1. Looked up from germline, CDR1 is KGHDR and CDR2 is SFDVKD. With V trimmed by 2 bases and J by 7 bases, 8 bases remained unmatched. The CDR3 runs to 16 residues. The CDR3 DNA reads as TGTGCCACCAGTGATTCCCAGGGACAGGCACGCGGGGAGCTGTTTTTT. Its protein is CATSDSQGQARGELFF.

The gene calls are TRBV5-6 and TRBJ2-2; D is ambiguous. The CDR3 sequence is 16 residues long. Germline-derived CDR1 and CDR2 are SGHDT and YYEEEE. V shed 5 bases and J shed 7 bases, with 21 bases lying between them. DNA of the CDR3: TGTGCCAGCAGGGCCCGCGGCGGCCATTGGCACGGGGAGCTGTTTTTT. The encoded protein is CASRARGGHWHGELFF.

The rearrangement joins TRBV5-1 to TRBJ1-6; tentative D call: TRBD1 (5 bases). This CDR3 is built from 15 residues. In germline, CDR1 is SGHRS, CDR2 YFSETQ. The V and J ends lost 2 bases and 14 bases respectively, with 20 bases between them. CDR3 DNA: TGCGCCAGCAGCTTAGCCAGTGGGACTGTGGTGTCCCTCCACTTT. It specifies CASSLASGTVVSLHF.

The V and J genes are TRBV10-2 and TRBJ2-6; 8 positions match TRBD1. Germline V gene sequence: CDR1 WSHSY, CDR2 SAAADI. V dropped 4 bases and J dropped 2; count of bases not matched to a gene: 4. This CDR3 is 16 amino acids long. The CDR3 coding sequence is TGCGCCAGCAGTGGGGACAGGAGGCCTGGGGCCAACGTCCTGACTTTC. Translation gives CASSGDRRPGANVLTF.

This clone turned up a few times. The chain joins TRBV6-5 to TRBJ2-7, with TRBD2 matching 13 bases. The V and J ends lost 0 bases and 5 bases, in that order; junction bases with no gene match: 4. Germline CDR1 and CDR2: MNHEY and SVGAGI. The CDR3 length is 16 residues. The CDR3 protein is CASSYSRLAGGNEQYF. The CDR3 DNA is TGTGCCAGCAGTTACTCGCGACTAGCGGGAGGTAACGAGCAGTACTTC.

J is TRBJ1-2 and V is TRBV13; 9 positions match TRBD1. This CDR3 region has 16 residues. V was pared by 4 bases and J by 4 bases, with 10 bases of the junction left unmatched. Germline CDR1 and CDR2: PRHDT and FYEKMQ (reference sequence). CDR3 in DNA: TGTGCCAGCAGCTCCTTTTCGGGACAGGGTACCTATGGCTACACCTTC. Protein: CASSSFSGQGTYGYTF. Supplemented by reference TRBV13 and TRBJ1-2, the full variable domain reads AAGVIQSPRHLIKEKRETATLKCYPIPRHDTVYWYQQGPGQDPQFLISFYEKMQSDKGSIPDRFSAQQFSDYHSELNMSSLELGDSALYFCASSSFSGQGTYGYTFGSGTRLTVV.

The rearrangement joins TRBV7-3 to TRBJ2-1, with 15 bases that match TRBD2. The CDR3 loop spans 16 amino acids. V lost 3 bases, J lost 10 bases, and 7 bases stayed unmatched. CDR1 SGHTA and CDR2 FQGTGA come from the germline V gene. The CDR3 sequence is CASSLDGTSGRREQFF. Written as DNA, the CDR3 is TGTGCCAGCAGCTTGGACGGGACTAGCGGGAGGAGGGAGCAGTTCTTC.

The chain couples TRBV6-4 to TRBJ2-3, with TRBD1 as a possible D gene (5 bases). V was clipped by 4 bases and J by 2 bases, with 7 bases between them. The V gene's germline CDR1 is MRHNA and CDR2 SNTAGT. The CDR3 spans 13 residues. The CDR3 sequence is CASSGTNTDTQYF. The CDR3 DNA is TGTGCCAGCAGTGGGACAAACACAGATACGCAGTATTTT.

V usage is TRBV7-2 and J usage is TRBJ2-4; perhaps TRBD1 as D (7 bases). Per germline, CDR1 SGHTA and CDR2 FQGNSA. Deletions cut 5 bases from V and 5 bases from J, with 16 bases between. The CDR3 is made up of 15 amino acids. CDR3 nucleotide sequence: TGTGCCAGCAGCCCAGGGGGGTGGGAGGAAAACATTCAGTACTTC. Translating it yields CASSPGGWEENIQYF.

This sequence joins TRBV14 and TRBJ1-1; D is possibly TRBD1 (5 bases). Looked up from germline, CDR1 is SGHDN and CDR2 is FVKESK. With 6 bases removed from V and 12 bases from J, the gap between germline ends came to 23 bases. CDR3 length: 14 amino acids. Written as DNA, the CDR3 is TGTGCCAGCAGGCGACTCCAGGGAGGTCAGTTCACTTTCTTT. It translates to CASRRLQGGQFTFF.